Included here is one TCR beta chain sequence, with context. Using eight separate reactions per sample, the authors generated cDNA. TCRdb re-called the 5' RACE reads and gives one entry per CDR3 protein, without DNA. The sample totals about 210,000 distinct CDR3 sequences. These data belong to a study of monozygotic twins with inflammatory bowel disease. The V gene's germline CDR1 is SGHTA and CDR2 FQGTGA. The CDR3 consists of 13 residues. The sequence was obtained from a human donor with ulcerative colitis or Crohn's disease, or a healthy co-twin of an affected twin (not recorded which). Sequences were obtained from blood. The V gene is TRBV7-3, the J gene TRBJ1-1; TCRdb outputs TRBD1, but without DNA this stays unchecked. CDR3 region: CASSADRGQEAFF.